This T cell receptor beta chain was captured in a study of cytomegalovirus exposure and HLA in healthy donors (dated by TCRdb to 2016 to 2017). About the study as a whole: In an earlier analysis of roughly 590 of the donors, roughly 300 Gb of sequence data and approximately 120 million unique TCR beta sequences from 150 million to 200 million T cells were reported. Because of strong linkage in the cohort, four to six DR-DQ haplotypes were treated as single units for association and clustering. HLA typing included class I and class II loci at four-digit resolution. The study combined high-throughput TCR immunosequencing, statistical association of individual TCRs with disease status, and machine learning to predict cytomegalovirus infection status. Every repertoire in the discovery cohort had been generated on one and the same sequencing platform. Roughly 310 gigabases of sequencing data and approximately 80 million unique TCR sequences were included in an early release covering about 620 HLA-typed donors. On average, over 200,000 unique TCR beta nucleotide sequences were sequenced per donor among a few hundred genotyped donors of the cohort, with around 19% of those sequences being non-productive. A separate validation cohort of over a hundred different subjects was used in addition to the roughly 670-subject first cohort. The aim of the study was to test whether cataloging public T cell receptors could identify signatures of past pathogen exposure. Donor age, sex, ethnicity and CMV serostatus were compiled together with the repertoire data. Typing coverage differed by locus: A, B, C, DRB1 and DQB1 were typed in roughly 629-630 donors, DQA1 in 500 to 550, DPA1 in some 600, and DPB1 in 400 to 490. A later genetic analysis used genome-wide SNP genotypes for 398 of the 666 donors, treating that subset as a discovery cohort. To decide whether each TCR beta V gene segment behaved as functional or pseudogenic, an earlier analysis of nearly 600 of the donors relied on high-throughput TCR beta sequencing. Among the roughly 370 genotyped donors, around 81% belonged to the genetic ancestry cluster associated with self-reported Caucasian donors. Rather than using new phenotypic data, the later analysis identified candidate immune exposures from TCR beta sequences and from how often those sequences occurred across donors. A later analysis re-examined previously published TCR beta repertoires from roughly 650 donors and added high-resolution HLA genotyping to investigate patterns of TCR occurrence. The study used immunosequencing to profile the T cell repertoires of 666 subjects and linked those repertoires to cytomegalovirus serostatus. Study-level results and caveats: A total of 164 TCR beta chains were listed by the study as associated with cytomegalovirus. Presence/absence analyses assumed roughly uniform sequencing depth across donors, an assumption that may not hold. Linkage disequilibrium might explain the correlated functional status among segregating V segments, but an unknown experimental factor could not be excluded. In a later analysis, HLA-associated TCR beta chains showed more clonal expansion and lower generation probabilities than non-associated chains that were equally common. Because some donors lacked HLA typing at each locus, the association tests relied only on the typed subset. Most TCR sequences were observed very rarely across donors, whereas some public TCRs were present in many individuals. When HLA alleles, especially DR and DQ, strongly co-occurred, TCR associations were difficult to assign to individual alleles. A further reported finding was that TCR beta sequences accurately predicted the HLA-A and HLA-B alleles for most subjects in the first cohort. According to a later analysis, TCR association rates differed among HLA loci, with DRB1 alleles showing the most associated TCRs and HLA-C alleles showing the fewest. It was suggested by the authors that the approach could potentially be generalized to other disease states and immunological phenotypes. An earlier analysis of 450 to 750 of the donors showed that most TCR beta V segments appeared in productive rearrangements either about 87% or about 30% of the time, which broadly matched IMGT annotations. In this cohort, only TCR beta chains were sequenced, and detectable features were limited by the absence of alpha or paired-chain data. Several of the top co-occurrence clusters appeared to be linked to parvovirus B19, influenza, CMV and Epstein-Barr virus, according to a later analysis. A cluster of highly shared sequence variants was judged likely to represent a technical artifact of the sequencing pipeline. A later genetic analysis associated a missense DCLRE1C variant with V-gene and J-gene trimming of TCR beta chains, and an independent cohort replicated the association. A later analysis found that most CMV-associated TCR beta chains appeared HLA-restricted, with HLA associations seemingly driven largely by CMV exposure. Specific HLA alleles were associated with 16,951 TCR beta sequences at a false discovery rate of 0.05 in a later analysis. Three of the identified cytomegalovirus-associated TCR beta chains were confirmed in vitro to be specific for cytomegalovirus antigens. A later genetic analysis reported fewer N-insertions in productive TCRs among donors in an Asian-associated ancestry cluster than the roughly 700-donor mean. For the cohort, immune exposure information was limited to CMV serostatus. Some IMGT-functional V segments, including TRBV6-2 and TRBV6-3, could not be distinguished by the 87-base-pair reads and were therefore excluded. Over 15 rarely observed V segments, including chromosome 9 orphons, were excluded from the earlier analysis of about 600 of the donors because counts were too low. Cytomegalovirus status was reported to be diagnosed by the classifier with high specificity and sensitivity in both the original and validation cohorts.

Library construction relied on the immunoSEQ multiplex PCR assay. For the multiplex PCR, a mixture combining 60 forward primers for TCR Vbeta segments and 13 reverse primers for TCR Jbeta segments was used. A multiplex PCR assay on genomic DNA amplified the CDR3 region of rearranged TCR beta genes. The amplified TCR beta libraries were sequenced on the Illumina HiSeq System as 87-base-pair reads. In the paper's pipeline: Across the 500 to 700 repertoires, a later analysis counted 80 million or so unique TCR beta chains, some 11 million of which were shared by at least two donors. To remove PCR and sequencing errors, raw reads were error-corrected and collapsed into unique sequences using a nearest-neighbor algorithm that merged closely related sequences. To assign V, D and J gene segments, CDR3 sequences were aligned to IMGT reference sequences. For a sequence to be retained, a match of at least six nucleotides to both a V gene segment and a J gene segment was required. Rearrangements were called productive when the CDR3 lacked stop codons and stayed in frame with V and J; all others were non-productive. Following IMGT convention, CDR3 was defined as the stretch from the second conserved V-encoded cysteine to the conserved J-encoded phenylalanine. The earlier analysis of 500 to 750 of the donors excluded any sequence lacking an unambiguous match to a single V gene segment. In an earlier analysis of several hundred of the donors, V segments were called functional above 56.7% productive rearrangements and were called segregating when the between-donor standard deviation exceeded 5%. A statistical classification framework was built for diagnosing cytomegalovirus status from the catalog of TCR beta chain sequences. In a later analysis, V and J genes were assigned by comparing TCR nucleotide sequences against IMGT/GENE-DB human TR gene sequences. In a later analysis, CDR3 sequences and most-parsimonious VDJ recombination scenarios were assigned using the TCRdist pipeline. A later analysis defined each TCR beta chain by its CDR3 amino acid sequence plus V-gene family, and excluded reads lacking a unique V-gene family. In a later analysis, fewer than 600 highly shared, low-generation-probability nucleotide sequences were removed to address suspected cross-contamination and a sequencing artifact. In a later analysis, a clonal expansion index for each public chain was calculated from normalized within-repertoire ranks of inferred template counts. In a later analysis, generation probabilities were computed using a VDJ recombination model fitted to out-of-frame rearrangements, and the results were checked against IGoR. A later analysis scored TCR-TCR, TCR-HLA and TCR-CMV co-occurrence with hypergeometric tests, applying a repertoire-size bias correction to TCR pairs. A later analysis estimated false discovery rates by permuting HLA or CMV assignments 20 times. A later analysis grouped co-occurring TCRs with DBSCAN, adding TCRdist sequence similarity when clustering within HLA-allele-positive subsets. For co-occurrence clustering, repertoires with fewer than 30,000 or more than 120,000 public chains were excluded, along with several repertoires with anomalous nucleotide sharing. The immuneACCESS repertoire file appears here via TCRdb, limited to in-frame rearrangements. These files lack a portion of the clones; in checked studies, under half of the deficit traces to unresolved V genes, and the cause of the others is not known. The V and J calls and clone size were taken over from that table, and D and trimming were inferred from the DNA. Recorded for this sample are 100,000 to 150,000 clones; 80% to 90% of them occurred a single time. Of the sample, approximately 2.4% is held by the ten largest clones.

The CDR3, cysteine through phenylalanine, is 15 amino acids long. The entry retains the CDR3 DNA only, 45 bases that are in frame from base 1. CDR1 and CDR2 are drawn from the germline V gene: MNHNS, SASEGT. V is cut back by 4 bases and J by 4 bases, with 10 bases in the junction unmatched. About this clone: Which antigen it targets is not known. Base-call qualities are not available, and no considerably larger clone is one nucleotide away.

The cohort comprised 670 or so healthy bone marrow donors. At the time of sampling, all cohort members were nominally healthy, though unrecorded immune exposures were likely present. The donor was CMV seronegative and was included in the group of a few hundred seronegative cohort members. Every donor gave a peripheral blood sample, and the peripheral blood mononuclear cells from that sample were used for TCR beta sequencing. Genomic DNA extraction from the blood cell samples was performed with the Qiagen DNeasy Blood Extraction Kit. The source of this sequence is a man aged 50 to 60 in good health and CMV-seronegative. The chain couples TRBV6-1 to TRBJ2-7; TRBD1 agrees with 7 junctional bases. Material: PBMCs. The CDR3 has the sequence CASSGTGVGSYEQYF. Read as DNA, the sequence is TGTGCCAGCAGTGGAACAGGGGTTGGGTCTTACGAGCAGTACTTC.